One and the same sample provided the 20 T cell receptor beta chains below, sequenced in a study of T cell changes during pregnancy in multiple sclerosis. Produced via immunoSEQ multiplex PCR; TCRdb's table is partial and in-frame only. The top ten hold 5.5% to 6% of the sample, which has more than 35,000 clones, 88% seen once. The sample consisted of CD8+ T cells from peripheral blood mononuclear cells, taken after pregnancy. These receptors all come from a female donor in good health, enrolled as a control in a pregnancy study.

This clone was seen a single time. The rearrangement uses TRBV7-9 and TRBJ1-5; D is perhaps TRBD1 (5 bases). The CDR3 covers 15 residues. Trimming stripped 3 bases from V and 3 bases from J, with 12 bases between. Per the germline V gene, CDR1 is SEHNR and CDR2 is FQNEAQ (reference sequence). Here the CDR3 DNA reads TGTGCCAGCAGCTTCGGGCAGGGTGCCAATCAGCCCCAGCATTTT. As protein: CASSFGQGANQPQHF. Together with reference TRBV7-9 and TRBJ1-5, the CDR3 gives the full variable domain: DTGVSQNPRHKITKRGQNVTFRCDPISEHNRLYWYRQTLGQGPEFLTYFQNEAQLEKSRLLSDRFSAERPKGSFSTLEIQRTEQGDSAMYLCASSFGQGANQPQHFGDGTRLSIL.

Worth noting for this clone: The sample contains more than one DNA sequence encoding this CDR3. The rearrangement links TRBV6-5 to TRBJ2-7; 7 bases agree with TRBD2. Per the germline V gene, CDR1 is MNHEY and CDR2 is SVGAGI. This CDR3 has 16 residues. Germline trimming cut 0 bases from V and 0 bases from J; bases unmatched to any gene: 5. The CDR3 DNA reads TGTGCCAGCAGTTACTCTCAAGGGAGGGTCTCCTACGAGCAGTACTTC. Translation gives CASSYSQGRVSYEQYF.

The chain has TRBV7-8 and TRBJ1-6, with TRBD1 matching over 7 bases. Germline assignment: CDR1 SGHVS and CDR2 FQNEAQ. This CDR3 region has 16 residues. With V trimmed by 4 bases and J by 1 base, 4 bases remained unmatched. The CDR3 DNA sequence: TGTGCCAGCAGCTATACAGGGGAATCCTATAATTCACCCCTCCACTTT. Its protein is CASSYTGESYNSPLHF.

This clone was observed a few times. The genes are TRBV14 and TRBJ1-4, with D maybe TRBD1 (5 bases). The CDR3 contains 17 residues. The V end lost 5 bases, the J end lost 0 bases, and 16 bases lay between the germline ends. Looked up from germline, CDR1 is SGHDN and CDR2 is FVKESK. The CDR3 region is CASSGTRGFATNEKLFF. The CDR3 coding sequence is TGTGCCAGCAGCGGGACTAGAGGATTCGCAACTAATGAAAAACTGTTTTTT.

The chain links TRBV4-3 to TRBJ1-2; D is possibly TRBD1 (6 bases). Germline CDR1 LGHNA, CDR2 YSLEER. This CDR3 region has 16 residues. V lost 0 bases and J 4 bases, leaving 15 bases between the germline ends. The CDR3 is CASSQDGTNVGYGYTF. The CDR3 nucleotides are TGCGCCAGCAGCCAAGATGGGACAAACGTAGGCTATGGCTACACCTTC.

This clone appeared a few times. CDR3 DNA sequence: TGTGCCTGGAGTGTACAAGGGGATCAGCCCCAGCATTTT. It codes for CAWSVQGDQPQHF. The rearrangement joins TRBV30 to TRBJ1-5, with D possibly matching TRBD1 (5 bases). Trimming left V 0 bases short and J 5 bases short, with 8 bases between. The length of the CDR3 is 13 residues. Germline values: CDR1 GTSNPN, CDR2 SVGIG (reference sequence).

The gene calls are TRBV6-1 and TRBJ1-1, with 11 bases matching TRBD1. The ends lost 4 bases at V and 5 bases at J; junction bases unmatched: 3. This CDR3 comprises 14 residues. Germline V CDR1 and CDR2: MNHNS, SASEGT. CDR3 region: CASSGGTGGTEAFF. The CDR3 DNA follows: TGTGCCAGCAGTGGCGGGACAGGGGGTACTGAAGCTTTCTTT.

This clone was counted a single time. The chain recombines TRBV2 with TRBJ1-1, with unresolved D. Trimming shortened V by 8 bases and J by 6 bases, and 19 bases separated the two germline ends. The CDR3 consists of 14 residues. The germline V gene encodes CDR1 SNHLY and CDR2 FYNNEI. CDR3 nucleotides: TGTGCCAGCTTGAGGCAGTTGTCAGTACCTGAAGCTTTCTTT. This gives the protein CASLRQLSVPEAFF.

The genes are TRBV10-3 and TRBJ1-2; D perhaps matches TRBD1 (6 bases). V was trimmed by 0 bases and J by 4 bases, leaving 21 bases between them. The CDR3 contains 18 residues. Per the germline V gene, CDR1 is ENHRY and CDR2 is SYGVKD. This CDR3 reads CAISESIYRAGAPYGYTF. The CDR3 DNA is TGTGCCATCAGTGAGTCAATTTATAGGGCAGGGGCGCCCTATGGCTACACCTTC.

This clone was counted once. V is TRBV28 and J is TRBJ1-5, with a possible D match to TRBD1 (6 bases). The CDR3 loop spans 13 amino acids. CDR1 is MDHEN and CDR2 is SYDVKM in the germline V gene. Trimming stripped 7 bases from V and 6 bases from J, with 13 bases between. The CDR3 coding sequence is TGTGCCAGCAAAGTCCTAGGGGGTCAGCCCCAGCATTTT. Protein sequence: CASKVLGGQPQHF. Looking up the rest from reference TRBV28 and TRBJ1-5 gives the full variable domain: DVKVTQSSRYLVKRTGEKVFLECVQDMDHENMFWYRQDPGLGLRLIYFSYDVKMKEKGDIPEGYSVSREKKERFSLILESASTNQTSMYLCASKVLGGQPQHFGDGTRLSIL.

The J gene is TRBJ2-3, the V gene TRBV19, with D uncertain. CDR3 length: 12 amino acids. The germline CDR1 and CDR2 sequences are LNHDA and SQIVND (reference sequence). The ends were cut back, 7 bases at V and 7 bases at J, with 12 bases in the middle. CDR3 DNA: TGTGCCAGTAACGGTAGAGATTATACGCAGTATTTT. This codes for CASNGRDYTQYF.

The chain carries TRBV9 and TRBJ2-5; 7 bases fit TRBD2. The CDR3 runs 14 residues. The germline V gene encodes CDR1 SGDLS and CDR2 YYNGEE. Losses at the gene ends were 0 bases for V and 5 bases for J; bases not matched to a gene: 4. This CDR3 is CASSVAGLGETQYF. The CDR3 DNA reads as TGTGCCAGCAGCGTAGCCGGACTAGGGGAGACCCAGTACTTC.

For this clone: One end of the junction fails to match germline, which may point to a read error. The gene calls are TRBV7-7 and TRBJ2-5, with a possible D match to TRBD2 (6 bases). The CDR3 is 13 amino acids. Germline CDR1 is SSHAT and CDR2 is FNYEAQ (reference sequence). This chain's CDR3 is CASSLVRGGTQYF. The CDR3 bases are TGTGCTAGCAGCTTAGTTAGGGGAGGGACCCAGTACTTC.

A remark on this clone: A junction boundary mismatches the germline segment, possibly from a read error. The CDR3 DNA sequence: TGTGCCAGCAGTTACTCGACAGGGCAGAACACTGAAGCTTTCTTT. Its protein product is CASSYSTGQNTEAFF. The chain links TRBV6-4 to TRBJ1-1, with 7 bases identical to TRBD1. The CDR3 length is 15 residues. Germline CDR1 MRHNA, CDR2 SNTAGT.

This clone was detected only once. This chain joins TRBV5-5 and TRBJ2-3, with TRBD1 as a possible D gene (6 bases). Per the germline V gene, CDR1 is SGHKS and CDR2 is YYEKEE (reference sequence). V shed 2 bases and J shed 3 bases, with 10 bases lying between them. This CDR3 contains 14 residues. CDR3 DNA: TGTGCCAGCAGCTTATGGGGGCTGACAGATACGCAGTATTTT. It codes for CASSLWGLTDTQYF.

This clone was found once. The chain carries TRBV28 and TRBJ2-7, with 9 bases matching TRBD1. V lost 7 bases and J lost 4; bases outside the gene matches: 5. The germline V gene encodes CDR1 MDHEN and CDR2 SYDVKM. CDR3 length equals 13 residues. The CDR3 sequence: CASNLDRGYEQYF. The CDR3 DNA reads TGTGCCAGCAACCTCGACAGGGGGTACGAGCAGTACTTC.

The chain couples TRBV13 to TRBJ2-7; D gene uncertain. Trimming stripped 5 bases from V and 1 base from J, with 15 bases between. From germline, CDR1 is PRHDT and CDR2 FYEKMQ (reference sequence). This CDR3 region has 15 residues. The CDR3 nucleotides are TGTGCCAGCAGCCGCCTATCCCCTCCTTCCTACGAGCAGTACTTC. Protein product: CASSRLSPPSYEQYF. Using reference TRBV13 and TRBJ2-7 for the parts outside the CDR3, the full variable domain is AAGVIQSPRHLIKEKRETATLKCYPIPRHDTVYWYQQGPGQDPQFLISFYEKMQSDKGSIPDRFSAQQFSDYHSELNMSSLELGDSALYFCASSRLSPPSYEQYFGPGTRLTVT.

The chain has TRBV4-3 and TRBJ1-1, with D uncertain. With 1 base removed from V and 1 base from J, the gap between germline ends came to 7 bases. The germline V gene encodes CDR1 LGHNA and CDR2 YSLEER. This CDR3 contains 14 residues. As DNA, the CDR3 is TGCGCCAGCAGCCAAGGATCTACGAACACTGAAGCTTTCTTT. Amino acids: CASSQGSTNTEAFF.

The V call is TRBV5-5, the J call TRBJ2-3; D ambiguous. The germline V and J ends were trimmed by 2 bases and 2 bases, with 12 bases remaining between them. CDR1 and CDR2 (germline): SGHKS, YYEKEE (reference sequence). The CDR3 length is 15 residues. The CDR3 here is CASSLRGRNTDTQYF. The CDR3 DNA is TGTGCCAGCAGCTTACGAGGAAGGAACACAGATACGCAGTATTTT.

The chain joins TRBV18 to TRBJ1-2; 7 nucleotides align to TRBD1. This CDR3 has 15 residues. V shed 0 bases, J shed 8 bases, and the junction held 9 bases outside the gene matches. CDR1 and CDR2 (germline): KGHSH, LQKENI. CDR3 sequence: CASSPPIIDRVGYTF. Here the CDR3 DNA reads TGTGCCAGCTCACCACCGATAATCGACAGGGTCGGCTACACCTTC. The entire variable domain, with the rest obtained from reference TRBV18 and TRBJ1-2, is as follows: NAGVMQNPRHLVRRRGQEARLRCSPMKGHSHVYWYRQLPEEGLKFMVYLQKENIIDESGMPKERFSAEFPKEGPSILRIQQVVRGDSAAYFCASSPPIIDRVGYTFGSGTRLTVV.